This TCR beta chain was documented in a study of blood T cell repertoires in COVID-19 (TCRdb year 2020). Turning to the overall study: Collaborator samples came from the United States, Italy and Spain and covered acute and convalescent phases of COVID-19. The prospective study material was composed of cDNA or gDNA derived from T cells, B-cell-depleted T cells, or PBMCs. Deeply sampled blood TCRbeta repertoires from subjects exposed to, actively infected with, or recovered from COVID-19 were included in the dataset. The repertoires were made available in a free public database intended to serve as a resource for research on the immune response to SARS-CoV-2. Samples were obtained from the ongoing ImmuneRACE study (first 160 participants) and from 1,254 subjects provided by 6 global collaborators. Nearly every sample came with metadata listing a de-identified subject ID, COVID-19 status, age in years and sex. Where available, HLA class I and class II types were obtained from metadata supplied by the sample provider rather than from assay-based typing. What the authors observed across the whole study: The quantity of clinical and demographic metadata differed by source and by participant and was supplied without curation.

The immunoSEQ Assay, a bias-controlled multiplex PCR, was used to amplify TCRbeta CDR3 regions from genomic DNA. As for how the authors treated the data: Within the assay, amplification of reference gene primers was used to estimate how many nucleated cells each sample contained. Sequence reads were collapsed and filtered to measure the absolute abundance of every unique TCRbeta CDR3 rearrangement. Productive Simpson clonality was computed per sample as the square root of Simpson's diversity index over productive rearrangements. TCRdb holds this immuneACCESS table with in-frame rearrangements only. Some clones are missing; in checked studies, unresolved V genes explain under half, and the rest has no known cause. V and J calls and clone size follow that table, whereas D and trimming were derived from the DNA. The sample table lists fewer than 350,000 clones, around 87% of them with a count of one. The top ten constitute around 2.1% of the sample.

A second Seattle source provided samples from volunteer blood donors who had recovered from COVID-19. Whole blood was collected in K2EDTA tubes by collaborating institutions according to the institutions' own protocols. For TCRbeta analysis, collaborators shipped samples in one of three forms: frozen whole blood, isolated PBMCs, or DNA extracted from either of those sample types. On this clone: The specificity of this receptor is unknown. The sample holds no much larger clone one base away, and base qualities are not on file.

The clonotype was recovered from a young woman who had recovered from COVID-19. Source material: peripheral blood.

The DNA sequence is TGTGCCTGGAGTCGAAGGACAGGGAACGAGCAGTACTTC. Its coded protein is CAWSRRTGNEQYF. The rearranged segments are TRBV30 and TRBJ2-7, and TRBD1 aligns with 8 junction nucleotides. Reading the germline V gene (reference sequence) gives CDR1 GTSNPN and CDR2 SVGIG. Relative to germline, V is missing 2 bases and J is missing 5 bases, with 5 bases of the junction outside any gene match. The CDR3 contains 13 residues, cysteine and phenylalanine counted. Only the CDR3 part of the read is kept: 39 bases, read in frame from the first base.